This T cell receptor (beta chain) was obtained from a study of response to subunit inactivated influenza vaccine. Notes on the study in general: Only a handful of new T cells, the authors suggested, are recruited with each seasonal influenza vaccination.

Germline V lookup: CDR1 LNHNV, CDR2 YYDKDF (reference sequence). The CDR3 covers 13 residues. Trimming shortened V by 1 base and J by 3 bases, and 6 bases separated the two germline ends. About this clonotype: Its antigen is not identified.

TCRdb used MiXCR to reprocess the RT-PCR reads, holding one entry per CDR3 protein. The sample yields hundreds of thousands of distinct CDR3 sequences, 14% seen once. Sequenced material: PBMCs from blood, taken 14 to 15 days before vaccination. The chain recombines TRBV15 with TRBJ2-5; no clear D gene. The source of this sequence is a man aged 45-65 years who received an inactivated influenza vaccine. Here the CDR3 reads CATSRVPEETQYF. DNA of the CDR3: TGTGCCACCAGCAGAGTTCCGGAAGAGACCCAGTACTTC.